These 17 T cell receptor beta chains were sequenced from one sample in a study of vaccination and CD4 T cells after COVID-19. For these TCRs, the target antigens are not known. Described time point: late sampling 161 to 241 days after vaccination in a few convalescent patients. Indicated treatment: roughly ten-day PBMC culture with coronavirus spike peptide pools or control peptides (ViraFEST assay). Sequencing of cultured CD4+ T cell DNA used the Oncomine TCR Beta short-read assay. TCRdb reanalysed the PCR reads using MiXCR and keeps one entry per CDR3 protein. The profile shows about 20,000 distinct CDR3 sequences, about 45% of them singletons. The source was CD4+ T cells from blood, cultured in vitro, collected about 7 months after SARS-CoV-2 vaccination. Every receptor here comes from a human donor who had recovered from COVID-19.

The rearrangement links TRBV7-2 to TRBJ2-3; unclear D gene. CDR3 size: 13 residues. Germline V gene sequence: CDR1 SGHTA, CDR2 FQGNSA. The V gene lost 8 bases and the J gene lost 0 bases, with 9 bases spanning the gap. DNA of the CDR3: TGTGCCAGCGGCTCTCCTAGCACAGATACGCAGTATTTT. Translating gives CASGSPSTDTQYF.

V and J are TRBV2 and TRBJ2-5; possibly TRBD1 for D (6 bases). V lost 7 bases and J 2 bases, leaving 11 bases between the germline ends. The CDR3 runs 13 residues. CDR1 and CDR2 from the germline V gene are SNHLY and FYNNEI. CDR3 nucleotide sequence: TGTGCCAGCACCCGGACAGAACAAGAGACCCAGTACTTC. Its translation is CASTRTEQETQYF.

The chain uses TRBV7-8 and TRBJ2-2; 10 bases are shared with TRBD1. CDR3 length: 15 residues. Germline V CDR1 and CDR2: SGHVS, FQNEAQ. V shed 5 bases and J 6 bases; nucleotides not matched to a gene: 6. The CDR3 is CASSGTGTGAGELFF. Written as DNA, the CDR3 is TGTGCCAGCAGCGGGACCGGGACAGGGGCCGGGGAGCTGTTTTTT.

This clonotype turned up a few times. The chain has TRBV7-6 and TRBJ2-2; 8 bases match TRBD2. With V trimmed by 5 bases and J by 2 bases, 7 bases remained unmatched. Germline CDR1 and CDR2: SGHVS and FNYEAQ. The CDR3 has 16 amino acids. The CDR3 reads CASSLFSGTNTGELFF. CDR3 sequence (DNA): TGTGCCAGCAGCCTCTTTAGCGGGACTAACACCGGGGAGCTGTTTTTT.

This chain links TRBV7-2 with TRBJ2-3, with 12 bases lining up with TRBD2. Germline loops: CDR1 SGHTA, CDR2 FQGNSA. Trimming cost V 4 bases and J 0 bases; bases outside gene matches: 2. This CDR3 region has 16 residues. CDR3 DNA: TGTGCCAGCAGCTCAGGACTAGCGGGGAGCACAGATACGCAGTATTTT. This codes for CASSSGLAGSTDTQYF.

This chain uses TRBV7-7 with TRBJ2-5; 7 bases agree with TRBD1. Germline V gene data show CDR1 as SSHAT and CDR2 as FNYEAQ (reference sequence). The CDR3 covers 13 residues. Here the CDR3 DNA reads TGTGCTAGCTCTAGGGGGCCTCAAGAGACCCAGTACTTC. This sequence encodes CASSRGPQETQYF.

The genes are TRBV19 and TRBJ2-3, with D possibly matching TRBD2 (6 bases). This CDR3 is 12 amino acids long. Per germline, CDR1 LNHDA and CDR2 SQIVND (reference sequence). With 5 bases removed from V and 4 bases from J, the gap between germline ends came to 7 bases. The CDR3 DNA reads TGTGCCAGTAGTCCTAGCGCAGATACGCAGTATTTT. Translated, it gives CASSPSADTQYF.

This clonotype is medium-sized in the sample. CDR3 in DNA: TGTGCCAGCAGTCCCAGCCGGGCAGGGGGCGTTGGGACCCAGTACTTC. Amino acid sequence: CASSPSRAGGVGTQYF. J is TRBJ2-5 and V is TRBV27; the match to TRBD1 covers 8 bases. Trimming removed 5 bases from V and 7 bases from J; junction bases left unmatched: 15. Germline V gives CDR1 MNHEY, CDR2 SMNVEV (reference sequence). CDR3 length: 16 residues.

This sequence joins TRBV7-2 and TRBJ2-4; TRBD1 agrees at 8 bases. CDR1 is SGHTA, CDR2 FQGNSA, per germline. The CDR3 spans 14 residues. V was pared by 2 bases and J by 3 bases, with 0 bases of the junction left unmatched. CDR3 nucleotides: TGTGCCAGCAGCTTAACAGGGGGCAAAAACATTCAGTACTTC. It yields the protein CASSLTGGKNIQYF.

The chain uses TRBV6-1 and TRBJ2-7, with D uncertain. There are 12 residues in the CDR3. Germline V gives CDR1 MNHNS, CDR2 SASEGT. V lost 6 bases and J lost 0, with 6 bases in between. This CDR3 is CASRSVSYEQYF. The CDR3 DNA reads as TGTGCCAGCAGGTCAGTCTCCTACGAGCAGTACTTC.

The chain is built from TRBV18 and TRBJ2-1; a weak D match, TRBD1 (6 bases). Germline V gene data show CDR1 as KGHSH and CDR2 as LQKENI. V shed 0 bases and J shed 13 bases, with 13 bases lying between them. CDR3 size: 13 residues. Written as DNA, the CDR3 is TGTGCCAGCTCACCACCTGAAGGGACAATCCAGTTCTTC. Its translation is CASSPPEGTIQFF.

This clonotype came up once. Mismatch with germline at one junction end may stem from a read error. J is TRBJ2-3 and V is TRBV7-6, with 7 positions matching TRBD1. Germline V CDR1 and CDR2: SGHVS, FNYEAQ. The CDR3 length is 16 residues. The CDR3: CAGSFTGTARTDTQYF. The CDR3, as DNA: TGTGCCGGCAGCTTCACCGGGACAGCACGCACAGATACGCAGTATTTT.

The J gene is TRBJ2-7, the V gene TRBV18, with 7 bases that match TRBD1. Germline CDR1 reads KGHSH; CDR2 reads LQKENI. The CDR3 has 14 amino acids. V lost 3 bases to trimming and J lost 3 bases; unmatched junction nucleotides: 5. The CDR3 DNA sequence: TGTGCCAGCTCACCTGGACAGGATGTCTACGAGCAGTACTTC. It translates to CASSPGQDVYEQYF.

V gene TRBV4-2 combines with J gene TRBJ1-3; D call uncertain. V was pared by 1 base and J by 0 bases, with 7 bases between. Germline lookup yields CDR1 LGHNA and CDR2 YNFKEQ. There are 15 residues in the CDR3. Here the CDR3 reads CASSQGRHSGNTIYF. The CDR3 bases are TGTGCCAGCAGCCAAGGACGGCACTCTGGAAACACCATATATTTT.

This rearrangement joins TRBV19 to TRBJ1-2; 8 nucleotides match TRBD1. The germline CDR1 and CDR2 sequences are LNHDA and SQIVND (reference sequence). The CDR3 runs 13 residues. The V and J ends lost 4 bases and 8 bases, in that order; junction bases with no gene match: 6. The CDR3 sequence is CASSSRTGRGYTF. The DNA of the CDR3 is TGTGCCAGTAGTAGTCGGACAGGGAGAGGCTACACCTTC.

The gene calls are TRBV7-2 and TRBJ1-2; the D is unclear. Germline lookup yields CDR1 SGHTA and CDR2 FQGNSA. The ends were cut back, 3 bases at V and 3 bases at J, with 5 bases in the middle. The CDR3 sequence is 12 residues long. The CDR3 DNA reads TGTGCCAGCAGCTTCCGAGACTATGGCTACACCTTC. Translating gives CASSFRDYGYTF.

This clonotype showed up just a few times. The chain links TRBV29-1 to TRBJ1-2; 10 bases match TRBD1. The CDR3 loop spans 13 amino acids. The germline V gene has CDR1 SQVTM and CDR2 ANQGSEA. The V gene end was trimmed by 7 bases and the J gene end by 5 bases; junction bases not matched to a gene: 7. The CDR3 sequence: CSAGGTGAYGYTF. The CDR3 DNA reads TGCAGCGCCGGAGGGACAGGGGCTTATGGCTACACCTTC.